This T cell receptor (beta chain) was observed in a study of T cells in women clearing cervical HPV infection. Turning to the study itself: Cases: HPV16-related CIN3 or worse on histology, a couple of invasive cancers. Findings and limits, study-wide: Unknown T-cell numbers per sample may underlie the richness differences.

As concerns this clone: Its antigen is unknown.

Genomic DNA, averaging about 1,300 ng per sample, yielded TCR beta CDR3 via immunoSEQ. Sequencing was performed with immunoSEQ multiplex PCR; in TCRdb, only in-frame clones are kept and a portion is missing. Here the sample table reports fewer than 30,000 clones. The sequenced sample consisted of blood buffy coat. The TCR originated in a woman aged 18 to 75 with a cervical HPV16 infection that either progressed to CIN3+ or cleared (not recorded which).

CDR3 DNA, as far as it was read: TGTGCCAGCAGTGCGGGGGACAGGGGTGTCACTGAA. It codes for CASSAGDRGVTE. The complete CDR3 reads CASSAGDRGVTEAFF. The chain combines TRBV6-1 with TRBJ1-1, with 10 nucleotides matching TRBD1. Read sequence stops 3 residues before the CDR3 end, and the germline J gene provides the missing end. The CDR3 extends over 15 amino acids. Unmatched junction bases numbered 6, after V lost 4 bases and J lost 4 bases. Germline lookup yields CDR1 MNHNS and CDR2 SASEGT.